This T cell receptor (beta chain) was observed in a study of OX40 agonist ivuxolimab in advanced cancers. Study at large: Cancers in dose escalation were hepatocellular, melanoma, renal cell and head and neck. Study-wide points: Relative to CD4+ cells, CD8+ T cells on average had more expanded clones.

About this clone: Its antigen is undetermined.

Profiled with immunoSEQ multiplex PCR; TCRdb holds only in-frame clones, not every one. The sample has 150,000 to 180,000 clones, around 94% seen once; the top ten hold just over 0.3%. Excluded were patients having autoimmune disease history or systemic immunosuppression. Blood samples were obtained at baseline, cycle 4 day 1, and cycle 7 day 1. This CDR3 spans 12 amino acids. CDR1 is MNHNS and CDR2 is SASEGT in the germline V gene. V lost 5 bases, J lost 7 bases, and 12 bases lay in between. The material was CD4+ or CD8+ T cells sorted from blood, obtained in a trial of the OX40 agonist ivuxolimab. The V and J genes are TRBV6-1 and TRBJ2-7; maybe TRBD1 (5 bases). This sequence originates from an adult with an advanced solid tumor such as melanoma, head and neck, liver or kidney cancer. DNA for the CDR3: TGTGCCAGCAGTACGGACATAAGGGAGCAGTACTTC. This translates into CASSTDIREQYF.